This entry concerns a single T cell receptor beta chain. Its antigen is still unknown. Germline V CDR1 and CDR2: SGDLS, YYNGEE. The CDR3 contains 15 residues. V lost 5 bases to trimming and J lost 0 bases; unmatched junction nucleotides: 3. The sample originates from a study of cytomegalovirus exposure and HLA in healthy donors. The study's findings and limits: A later analysis revealed that TCR association rates differed between HLA loci, peaking at DRB1 and bottoming out at HLA-C.

PCR was performed using 60 Vbeta and 13 Jbeta primers. Measured with immunoSEQ multiplex PCR; TCRdb has only the in-frame clones, and not every one. Of some 150,000 clones listed, 60% to 80% were seen once; the top ten hold about 1.7%. The sample consisted of PBMCs. This chain links TRBV9 with TRBJ2-2; TRBD2 matches 8 bases. The receptor comes from a woman in her twenties or thirties in good health and CMV-seronegative. The CDR3 sequence: CASSSGAANTGELFF. For the CDR3, the DNA is TGTGCCAGCAGTAGCGGGGCCGCGAACACCGGGGAGCTGTTTTTT.